This is a list of T cell receptor beta chains from one sample in a study of blood T cell repertoires in COVID-19. Clones were sequenced by immunoSEQ multiplex PCR, and TCRdb holds only the in-frame ones, with some missing. This table has fewer than 300,000 clones, more than 85% appearing once. The sample taken for sequencing was peripheral blood. The source is a person under 35 with COVID-19, enrolled during active disease. The CDR3 runs from the conserved cysteine through the conserved F or W. A D gene is named only where the DNA matches it firmly. Some rows mark clone size as missing; the rest say once, few, many or name a class of expanded clone.

>TRBJ1-1|TRBD1|once|TRBV2
TGTGCCAGCAGCAGACAGGGGGACACTGAAGCTTTCTTT
CASSRQGDTEAFF
>TRBJ2-7|-|-|TRBV2
TGTGCCAGCAGTGCAATCCGGGAAGGCTACGAGCAGTACTTC
CASSAIREGYEQYF
>TRBJ1-2|-|-|TRBV3-1/TRBV3-2
TGTGCCAGCAGCCGGGGCCCGGCTGGCTACACCTTC
CASSRGPAGYTF
>TRBJ2-1|TRBD2|few|TRBV18
TGTGCCAGCTCCCCATTAGCGGGAGGGGGATTGGGTGAGCAGTTCTTC
CASSPLAGGGLGEQFF
>TRBJ1-2|TRBD1|-|TRBV2
TGTGCCAGCAGATCCGGGACAGGGGCCTTTGGCTACACCTTC
CASRSGTGAFGYTF
>TRBJ2-7|-|-|TRBV7-9
TGTGCCAGCAGTAGGAGGCCCTACGAGCAGTACTTC
CASSRRPYEQYF
>TRBJ2-7|-|-|TRBV30
TGTGCCTGGAGTCCACGAGGGTGGGGCGAGCAGTACTTC
CAWSPRGWGEQYF
>TRBJ2-2|TRBD2|-|TRBV27
TGTGCCAGCAGTCCTCCGGGGGGACTAGCGGTAGATACCGGGGAGCTGTTTTTT
CASSPPGGLAVDTGELFF
>TRBJ2-1|-|-|TRBV2
TGTGCCAGCAGTGATCACTACAATGAGCAGTTCTTC
CASSDHYNEQFF
>TRBJ1-3|TRBD1|-|TRBV28
TGTGCCAGCAGTTACGCCGGGACAGGGATTTCGGACACCATATATTTT
CASSYAGTGISDTIYF
>TRBJ2-1|TRBD2|-|TRBV13
TGTGCCAGCAGCCAGGGACTAGCGGGCTACTCCTACAATGAGCAGTTCTTC
CASSQGLAGYSYNEQFF
>TRBJ1-3|-|-|TRBV4-1
TGCGCCAGCAGCCAAGCCTCCCTAAACACCATATATTTT
CASSQASLNTIYF
>TRBJ2-7|-|-|TRBV13
TGTGCCAGCAGCTCGTCAGTCGAGGACGAGCAGTACTTC
CASSSSVEDEQYF
>TRBJ2-2|-|-|TRBV29-1
TGCAGCGTTGGTTCTCCAGGGAACACCGGGGAGCTGTTTTTT
CSVGSPGNTGELFF
>TRBJ2-3|-|-|TRBV21-1
TGTGCCAGCAGCAAAAAGTGTCCTTTGAGATTCATCCCAAGGACAGCTAGCACAGATACGCAGTATTTT
CASSKKCPLRFIPRTASTDTQYF
>TRBJ1-4|-|-|TRBV5-8
TGTGCCAGCAGCTTGAGCTTCGTATCCTCAAATGAAAAACTGTTTTTT
CASSLSFVSSNEKLFF
>TRBJ2-5|TRBD1|-|TRBV11-2
TGTGCCAGCAGCTCACAGGGGGAAGAGACCCAGTACTTC
CASSSQGEETQYF
>TRBJ1-1|-|few|TRBV30
TGTGCCTGGAGCTTTTACACTACGAACACTGAAGCTTTCTTT
CAWSFYTTNTEAFF
>TRBJ1-4|-|few|TRBV27
TGTGCCAGCAGTCCCATGGCGGCCCTCGGCGAAAAACTGTTTTTT
CASSPMAALGEKLFF
>TRBJ2-3|-|-|TRBV29-1
TGCAGCGCCCGAGGGGGAGTCAGGGCAGATACGCAGTATTTT
CSARGGVRADTQYF
>TRBJ2-1|-|-|TRBV6-6
TGTGCCAGCAGCGAACAGGGTAATGAGCAGTTCTTC
CASSEQGNEQFF
>TRBJ2-3|TRBD1|-|TRBV9
TGTGCCAGCAGTACAGGGGACAGGGTCACAGATACGCAGTATTTT
CASSTGDRVTDTQYF
>TRBJ2-1|-|-|TRBV7-9
TGTGCCAGCAGCACCTCCTTCGTGGGACTTAAAAACTACAATGAGCAGTTCTTC
CASSTSFVGLKNYNEQFF
>TRBJ1-2|TRBD1|-|TRBV10-2
TGCGCCAGCAGTACAGGGGATGGCGGCTACACCTTC
CASSTGDGGYTF
>TRBJ2-1|TRBD2|-|TRBV10-1
TGCGCCAGCAGTTCGGGACTAGCGGGATTGCGTGAGCAGTTCTTC
CASSSGLAGLREQFF
>TRBJ2-3|-|-|TRBV28
TGTGCCAGCAGTCTCAGACAGACCGGCACAGATACGCAGTATTTT
CASSLRQTGTDTQYF
>TRBJ2-2|-|-|TRBV24-1
TGTGCCACCAGTGCCTCCCTCACCGGGGAGCTGTTTTTT
CATSASLTGELFF
>TRBJ1-5|TRBD1|-|TRBV6-6
TGTGCCAGCAGCCGCGACAGGGGCATAGGTCAGCCCCAGCATTTT
CASSRDRGIGQPQHF
>TRBJ2-1|TRBD2|-|TRBV11-2
TGTGCCAGCAGACCCCTAGCGGGAGGGCGATACAATGAGCAGTTCTTC
CASRPLAGGRYNEQFF
>TRBJ2-2|TRBD2|-|TRBV9
TGTGCCAGCAGCATTAGCGGGAGGGCGGGGACCGGGGAGCTGTTTTTT
CASSISGRAGTGELFF
>TRBJ2-3|-|-|TRBV19
TGTGCCAGTAGTATAGGCGGGGATACGCAGTATTTT
CASSIGGDTQYF
>TRBJ1-2|-|-|TRBV11-2
TGTGCCAGCAGTTTAGACAGGTCCTATGGCTACACCTTC
CASSLDRSYGYTF
>TRBJ1-6|-|-|TRBV28
TGTGCCAGCAGGCTGGCCTCCTATAATTCACCCCTCCACTTT
CASRLASYNSPLHF
>TRBJ2-6|TRBD1|-|TRBV6-2/TRBV6-3
TGTGCCAGCAGCCACAGGGGGACTGGGGCCAACGTCCTGACTTTC
CASSHRGTGANVLTF
>TRBJ1-4|TRBD1|-|TRBV7-8
TGTGCCAGCAGCTTACAGGGGGTTTTAAGTGAAAAACTGTTTTTT
CASSLQGVLSEKLFF
>TRBJ1-1|-|-|TRBV2
TGTGCCAGCAGTCAACAGGGGAACACTGAAGCTTTCTTT
CASSQQGNTEAFF
>TRBJ2-1|-|-|TRBV10-3
TGTGCCATAGGACTAAACAATGAGCAGTTCTTC
CAIGLNNEQFF
>TRBJ2-7|TRBD2|once|TRBV11-1
TGTGCCATCGACGGGGGGACTAGCGGGATACCCTACGAGCAGTACTTC
CAIDGGTSGIPYEQYF
>TRBJ2-3|TRBD2|-|TRBV7-9
TGTGCCAGCACTCGGCTAGCGGGAGGTCCAGATACGCAGTATTTT
CASTRLAGGPDTQYF
>TRBJ2-7|TRBD1|-|TRBV5-1
TGCGCCAGCAGCCGTGGGGGGACAGGGGACGAGCAGTACTTC
CASSRGGTGDEQYF